Sequencing of this TCR beta chain was carried out in a study of radiotherapy plus CTLA-4 blockade in lung cancer. Study-wide results and caveats: Reported findings show early blood T cell clone dynamics, with interferon-beta, best predicted response. After radiotherapy and ipilimumab, tumor-derived clones expanded in peripheral blood.

Germline V gene data show CDR1 as MDHEN and CDR2 as SYDVKM. CDR3 length equals 15 residues. Trimming took 2 bases from V and 0 from J, leaving 9 bases between them. Ipilimumab CTLA-4 blockade and focal radiation were given to patients with chemo-refractory metastatic non-small-cell lung cancer. On this clone itself: As yet, its antigen is unknown.

Clones were read by immunoSEQ multiplex PCR, and TCRdb kept only the in-frame ones, dropping some. The repertoire consists of 65,000 to 90,000 clones, with approximately 86% occurring once and the leading ten covering 0.85% to 0.95%. Sequenced here: peripheral blood, sampled from a patient treated with radiotherapy plus ipilimumab. The chain couples TRBV28 to TRBJ2-3; D might be TRBD1 or TRBD2, each matching 5 bases. This TCR came from a human donor with non-small cell lung cancer who had stable disease on radiotherapy plus ipilimumab. The CDR3 region has the DNA TGTGCCAGCAGTTTAAGGGGCGGGAGCACAGATACGCAGTATTTT. Encoded protein: CASSLRGGSTDTQYF.